The table lists the clone carrying this T cell receptor beta chain with a count of one. Original handling: Estimates of nucleated cell counts were drawn from the amplification of reference gene primers. Profiling relied on immunoSEQ multiplex PCR, and the TCRdb table lists in-frame clones only, not all of them. From that table come the V and J calls and clone size; the DNA was used to work out D and trimming. The table records about 230,000 clones, approximately 83% of them present only once. The sample belongs to a study of blood T cell repertoires in COVID-19. Study context: COVID-19 samples, acute and convalescent, were from the United States, Italy and Spain. T cells, B-cell-depleted T cells, or PBMCs supplied cDNA or gDNA.

The CDR3 extends over 14 amino acids. CDR1 and CDR2 (germline): SGHRS, YFSETQ. Trimming removed 3 bases from V and 5 bases from J; junction bases left unmatched: 1. This chain connects TRBV5-1 to TRBJ1-4, with 10 bases matching TRBD1. The receptor's source is a man between 40 and 49 years old with acute or convalescent COVID-19. Sequencing was performed on peripheral blood. Written as DNA, the CDR3 is TGCGCCAGCAGCTGGACAGGGGGAAATGAAAAACTGTTTTTT. This gives the protein CASSWTGGNEKLFF.